A single T cell receptor (beta chain) is shown here with its context. Its binding antigen is unknown. No base quality values were provided; no much bigger clone lies one nucleotide off. This record comes from a study of blood T cell repertoires in COVID-19 (TCRdb year 2020). Concerning the study at large: Samples covering the acute and convalescent phases of COVID-19 were provided by collaborators in the United States, Italy and Spain. The material from the prospective study consisted of cDNA or gDNA derived from T cells, B-cell-depleted T cells, or PBMCs. The dataset comprised deeply sampled blood TCRbeta repertoires from subjects exposed to, actively infected with, or recovered from COVID-19. The repertoires were released in a freely available public database intended as a resource for research on the immune response to SARS-CoV-2. A de-identified subject ID, COVID-19 status, age in years and sex were almost always included in the sample metadata. The samples were drawn from the first 160 participants of the ongoing ImmuneRACE study and from 950 to 1,500 subjects provided by 6 global collaborators. Where available, HLA class I and class II types were taken from metadata supplied by the sample provider and were not determined by assay-based typing.

The immunoSEQ Assay, a bias-controlled multiplex PCR, was used to amplify TCRbeta CDR3 regions from genomic DNA. Per the authors' processing: The number of nucleated cells in each sample was estimated from the amplification of reference gene primers within the assay. To quantify the absolute abundance of each unique TCRbeta CDR3 rearrangement, sequence reads were collapsed and filtered. For each sample, productive Simpson clonality was calculated as the square root of Simpson's diversity index over productive rearrangements. TCRdb carries this immuneACCESS record with in-frame sequences only. Its versions omit some clonotypes, under half of them owing to an unresolved V gene in the studies checked, with the rest unexplained. The DNA gave D and trimming, while V, J and clone size come from that table. The sample table records 100,000 or so clones; about four fifths of these occur just once. The ten largest clones take up 19% of the sample.

CDR1 and CDR2 were assigned from the germline V gene as MDHEN and SYDVKM. Trimming at the junction amounts to 11 bases on V and 5 bases on J, and the germline ends lie 12 bases apart. From the cysteine through the phenylalanine, the CDR3 covers 12 amino acids. Only the CDR3 DNA stays, 36 bases, in frame from base 1. What the study reported, not specific to this receptor: How much clinical and demographic metadata was included differed by source and by participant, and the metadata was provided uncurated.

Collaborating institutions collected whole blood in K2EDTA tubes following their own protocols. For TCRbeta analysis, collaborator samples were shipped as frozen whole blood, as isolated PBMCs, or as DNA extracted from either sample type. Sequencing input: peripheral blood. This TCR came from a human donor in a cohort sampled during active COVID-19. Recombination linked TRBV28 to TRBJ1-4; confidence is insufficient to name the D gene. The DNA sequence is given as TGTGCCTCGGGAGGACCAAATGAAAAACTGTTTTTT. It is translated as CASGGPNEKLFF.